This record concerns one T cell receptor beta chain sequence. This sample stems from a study of blood T cell repertoires in COVID-19. Study-wide background: Italy, Spain and the United States were the sources of the convalescent and acute COVID-19 samples.

Original data processing: Amplification of reference gene primers was used by the study to estimate nucleated cell counts. This table comes from immunoSEQ multiplex PCR, and its TCRdb copy is limited to in-frame clones, with some not included. V and J calls and clone size are as listed in that table; D and trimming were resolved from the DNA. The sample holds roughly 170,000 clones, around 90% seen once. Germline V gene lookup returns CDR1 LGHDT and CDR2 YNNKEL (reference sequence). V trimming: 5 bases; J trimming: 3 bases; junction bases outside the gene matches: 2. The length of the CDR3 is 14 residues.

What was sequenced was peripheral blood. The source is a man aged 55 to 69 with acute or convalescent COVID-19. The rearrangement joins TRBV3-1 (or the pseudogene TRBV3-2) to TRBJ1-5; 9 nucleotides line up with TRBD1. CDR3 in DNA: TGTGCCAGCAGCTGGACAGGGGTCAATCAGCCCCAGCATTTT. Translation: CASSWTGVNQPQHF.